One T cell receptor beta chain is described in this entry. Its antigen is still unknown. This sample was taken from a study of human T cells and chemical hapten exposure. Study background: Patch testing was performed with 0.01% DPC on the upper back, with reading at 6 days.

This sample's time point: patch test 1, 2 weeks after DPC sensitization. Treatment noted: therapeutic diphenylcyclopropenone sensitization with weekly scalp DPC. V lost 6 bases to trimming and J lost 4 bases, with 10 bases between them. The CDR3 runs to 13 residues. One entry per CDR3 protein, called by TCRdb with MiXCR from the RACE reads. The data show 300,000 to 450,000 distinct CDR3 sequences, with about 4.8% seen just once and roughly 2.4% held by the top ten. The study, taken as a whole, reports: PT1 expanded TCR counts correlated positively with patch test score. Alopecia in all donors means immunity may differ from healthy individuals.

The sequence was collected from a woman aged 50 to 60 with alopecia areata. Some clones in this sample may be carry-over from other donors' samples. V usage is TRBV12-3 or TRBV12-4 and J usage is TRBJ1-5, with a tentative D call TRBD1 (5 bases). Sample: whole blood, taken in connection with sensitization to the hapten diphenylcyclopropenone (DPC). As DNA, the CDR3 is TGTGCCAGCAGCTGGACACCAAATCAGCCCCAGCATTTT. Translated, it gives CASSWTPNQPQHF.